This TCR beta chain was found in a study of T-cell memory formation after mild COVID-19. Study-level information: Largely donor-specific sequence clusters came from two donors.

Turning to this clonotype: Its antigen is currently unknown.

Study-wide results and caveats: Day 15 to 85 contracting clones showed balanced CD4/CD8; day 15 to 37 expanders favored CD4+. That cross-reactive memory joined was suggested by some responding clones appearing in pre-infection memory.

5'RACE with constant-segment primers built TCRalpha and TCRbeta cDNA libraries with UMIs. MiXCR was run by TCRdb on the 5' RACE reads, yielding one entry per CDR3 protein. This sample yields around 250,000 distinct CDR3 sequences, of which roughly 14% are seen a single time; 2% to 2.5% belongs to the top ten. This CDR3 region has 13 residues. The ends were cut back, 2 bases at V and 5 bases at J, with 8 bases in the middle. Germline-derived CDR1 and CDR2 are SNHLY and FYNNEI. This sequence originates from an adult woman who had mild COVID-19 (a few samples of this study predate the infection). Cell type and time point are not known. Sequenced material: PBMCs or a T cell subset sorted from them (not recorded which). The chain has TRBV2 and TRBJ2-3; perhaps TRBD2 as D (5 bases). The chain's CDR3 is CASSELRGDTQYF. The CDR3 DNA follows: TGTGCCAGCAGTGAACTTCGGGGAGATACGCAGTATTTT.